The 15 T cell receptor beta chains below come from one sample, sequenced in a study of shared clonotypes between healthy human individuals. TCRdb's copy holds only in-frame clones and misses some; the assay was immunoSEQ multiplex PCR. The sample contains some 2,000,000 clones, just under 95% of which appear only once. Terminally differentiated effector memory CD45RA+ cells were excluded from the naive CD8 cells, which were CD45RO-negative and positively selected for CCR7. Material: naive CD8+ T cells sorted from blood. The receptor source for this set is a man aged 18 to 35 in good health.

The chain recombines TRBV9 with TRBJ1-6, with D uncertain. The germline gives CDR1 SGDLS, CDR2 YYNGEE. V was cut by 4 bases and J by 8 bases, with 22 bases left in between. This CDR3 region has 17 residues. CDR3 nucleotide sequence: TGTGCCAGCAGCCCAACCCTACTCTTGGACGTAGATTCACCCCTCCACTTT. Protein: CASSPTLLLDVDSPLHF.

The chain carries TRBV6-1 and TRBJ1-1; 9 bases are a match to TRBD1. Germline lookup yields CDR1 MNHNS and CDR2 SASEGT. The trim removed 4 bases at V and 5 bases at J, leaving 8 bases unmatched. The CDR3 runs 15 residues. The CDR3 DNA is TGTGCCAGCAGTGTAGAACAGGGGGCTGGTACTGAAGCTTTCTTT. Its protein is CASSVEQGAGTEAFF.

The rearrangement links TRBV9 to TRBJ2-1; D unclear. In germline, CDR1 is SGDLS, CDR2 YYNGEE. Trimming removed 2 bases from V and 8 bases from J, with 14 bases in between. The CDR3 has 14 amino acids. The CDR3: CASSVELSIDEQFF. CDR3 coding DNA: TGTGCCAGCAGCGTGGAGCTATCGATCGATGAGCAGTTCTTC.

CDR3 bases: TGTGCCAGCAGCGGGAGACGCACAGATACGCAGTATTTT. This encodes CASSGRRTDTQYF. V usage is TRBV9 and J usage is TRBJ2-3; no definite D call. The germline gives CDR1 SGDLS, CDR2 YYNGEE. CDR3 length: 13 amino acids. V lost 3 bases and J 1 base, leaving 6 bases between the germline ends.

The chain employs TRBV4-2 and TRBJ2-2; D remains unclear. Germline loops: CDR1 LGHNA, CDR2 YNFKEQ. V lost 4 bases and J lost 8, with 11 bases in between. This CDR3 region has 13 residues. The CDR3 DNA follows: TGTGCCAGCAGCCCGGGCGTCACGGGGGAGCTGTTTTTT. Translated, it gives CASSPGVTGELFF.

The chain is built from TRBV6-5 and TRBJ1-2; D not certain. The CDR3 length is 15 residues. The germline V gene has CDR1 MNHEY and CDR2 SVGAGI. Trimming shortened V by 2 bases and J by 3 bases, and 13 bases separated the two germline ends. The CDR3 DNA is TGTGCCAGCAGTTACAACCCAGACCCTTACTATGGCTACACCTTC. It yields the protein CASSYNPDPYYGYTF.

The chain joins TRBV15 to TRBJ1-1; tentatively, D is TRBD1 (5 bases). Germline loops: CDR1 LNHNV, CDR2 YYDKDF (reference sequence). The CDR3 loop spans 16 amino acids. V was pared by 0 bases and J by 8 bases, with 19 bases between. The CDR3 protein is CATSRDSLDSDGEAFF. DNA of the CDR3: TGTGCCACCAGCAGAGATTCCCTCGACAGCGATGGCGAAGCTTTCTTT.

The gene calls are TRBV2 and TRBJ2-3, with D perhaps assigned TRBD1 or TRBD2 (6 bases each). Germline V gene sequence: CDR1 SNHLY, CDR2 FYNNEI. V was shortened by 5 bases and J by 2 bases, with 17 bases between the two germline ends. The CDR3 sequence is 16 residues long. The CDR3 here is CASSSYREEYTDTQYF. CDR3 nucleotide sequence: TGTGCCAGCAGTTCCTACAGGGAGGAATACACAGATACGCAGTATTTT.

On this clone: Other DNA sequences within the sample encode an identical CDR3. The chain combines TRBV27 with TRBJ2-7; 8 nucleotides match TRBD1. Trimming took 5 bases from V and 3 from J; bases not matched to a gene: 0. In germline, CDR1 is MNHEY, CDR2 SMNVEV (reference sequence). The CDR3 spans 12 residues. The CDR3 loop is CASSTGGYEQYF. As DNA, the CDR3 is TGTGCCAGCAGTACAGGGGGCTACGAGCAGTACTTC.

The chain links TRBV13 to TRBJ2-2; D possibly corresponds to TRBD1 (5 bases). Germline values: CDR1 PRHDT, CDR2 FYEKMQ (reference sequence). The CDR3 is made up of 17 amino acids. Trimming cost V 5 bases and J 1 base, with 17 bases left between them. The chain's CDR3 is CASSPTRIQGNTGELFF. Here the CDR3 DNA reads TGTGCCAGCAGCCCGACGCGCATCCAGGGGAACACCGGGGAGCTGTTTTTT.

This chain uses TRBV29-1 with TRBJ2-3, with a tentative D call TRBD1 (6 bases). Trimming cost V 3 bases and J 5 bases, with 15 bases left between them. Germline V gene sequence: CDR1 SQVTM, CDR2 ANQGSEA. CDR3 length equals 14 residues. The CDR3 nucleotides read TGCAGCGTTGATGGTTACAGGGAGCGAGATACGCAGTATTTT. Translated: CSVDGYRERDTQYF.

The chain couples TRBV30 to TRBJ2-7, with 8 bases fitting TRBD2. The J segment lost 6 bases and the V segment lost 0 bases, leaving 7 bases of the junction unmatched. The CDR3 spans 14 residues. Germline lookup yields CDR1 GTSNPN and CDR2 SVGIG (reference sequence). The CDR3 is CAWSVGRAPVEQYF. Here the CDR3 DNA reads TGTGCCTGGAGTGTCGGGAGGGCCCCGGTCGAGCAGTACTTC.

This chain joins TRBV30 and TRBJ2-5; TRBD1 matches at 7 bases. Germline trimming cut 2 bases from V and 5 bases from J; bases unmatched to any gene: 5. The CDR3 totals 13 residues. CDR1 and CDR2 from the germline V gene are GTSNPN and SVGIG (reference sequence). In nucleotides, the CDR3 is TGTGCCTGGAGTCTGACAGGGATGGAGACCCAGTACTTC. Translating it yields CAWSLTGMETQYF.

This clone was picked up one time. The chain combines TRBV7-9 with TRBJ2-7; 10 bases align to TRBD1. The CDR3 consists of 17 residues. From germline, CDR1 is SEHNR and CDR2 FQNEAQ (reference sequence). Trimming cost V 1 base and J 3 bases; bases outside gene matches: 9. CDR3 residues: CASSLGEGTGALYEQYF. DNA for the CDR3: TGTGCCAGCAGCTTAGGTGAAGGGACAGGGGCCCTCTACGAGCAGTACTTC. Combining the CDR3 with reference TRBV7-9 and TRBJ2-7 gives the whole variable domain DTGVSQNPRHKITKRGQNVTFRCDPISEHNRLYWYRQTLGQGPEFLTYFQNEAQLEKSRLLSDRFSAERPKGSFSTLEIQRTEQGDSAMYLCASSLGEGTGALYEQYFGPGTRLTVT.

The V gene is TRBV5-1, the J gene TRBJ2-7; no clear D. The CDR3 covers 15 residues. Trimming left V 0 bases short and J 3 bases short, with 13 bases between. CDR1 SGHRS and CDR2 YFSETQ come from the germline V gene. CDR3 sequence reads: CASSLDGVGNYEQYF. CDR3 DNA: TGCGCCAGCAGCTTGGATGGTGTGGGTAACTACGAGCAGTACTTC.